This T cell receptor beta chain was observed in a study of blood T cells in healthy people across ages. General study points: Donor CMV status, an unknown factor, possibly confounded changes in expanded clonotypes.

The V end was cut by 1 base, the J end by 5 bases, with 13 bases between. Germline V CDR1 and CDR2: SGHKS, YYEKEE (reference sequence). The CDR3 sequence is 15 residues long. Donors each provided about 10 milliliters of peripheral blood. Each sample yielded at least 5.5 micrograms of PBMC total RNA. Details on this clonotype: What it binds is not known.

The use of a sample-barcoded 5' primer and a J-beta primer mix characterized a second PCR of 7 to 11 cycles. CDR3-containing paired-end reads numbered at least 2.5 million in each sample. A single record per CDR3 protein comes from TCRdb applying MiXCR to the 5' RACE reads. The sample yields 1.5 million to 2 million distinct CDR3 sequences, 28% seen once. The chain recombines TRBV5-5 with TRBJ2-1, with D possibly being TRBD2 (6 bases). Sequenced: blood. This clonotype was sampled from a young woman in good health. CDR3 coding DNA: TGTGCCAGCAGCTTGTTGATGGGACTCCACAATGAGCAGTTCTTC. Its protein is CASSLLMGLHNEQFF.